This passage covers 23 T cell receptor beta chains from one sample sequenced in a study of blood T cell dynamics during melanoma immunotherapy. Sequencing was performed with immunoSEQ multiplex PCR; in TCRdb, only in-frame clones are kept and a portion is missing. Of about 4,800 clones in the sample, more than 75% were seen once. Indicated time point: pre-treatment baseline. The sequencing used blood, collected from a patient treated with checkpoint blockade. The receptors here all came from a human donor with melanoma.

The chain combines TRBV4-2 with TRBJ1-1; D gene unclear. Looked up from germline, CDR1 is LGHNA and CDR2 is YNFKEQ. This CDR3 region has 14 residues. Between the trimmed V and J ends, which lost 7 bases and 3 bases, there was a span of 15 bases. The chain's CDR3 is CASTPGRSHTEAFF. The CDR3 nucleotides are TGTGCCAGCACCCCTGGGCGAAGCCACACTGAAGCTTTCTTT.

The V gene is TRBV11-2, the J gene TRBJ2-1; D is unclear. The germline V gene has CDR1 SGHAT and CDR2 FQNNGV. V was shortened by 3 bases and J by 0 bases, with 9 bases between the two germline ends. This CDR3 spans 15 amino acids. The CDR3 spells CASSFNGHSYNEQFF. CDR3 DNA: TGTGCCAGCAGCTTCAACGGGCACTCCTACAATGAGCAGTTCTTC.

The J gene is TRBJ2-1, the V gene TRBV27; TRBD2 matches at 10 bases. The CDR3 consists of 15 residues. The V and J ends lost 3 bases and 6 bases, in that order; junction bases with no gene match: 5. From germline, CDR1 is MNHEY and CDR2 SMNVEV (reference sequence). For the CDR3, the DNA is TGTGCCAGCAGTTTTAGCGGGAGGCTCGCCAATGAGCAGTTCTTC. Its translation: CASSFSGRLANEQFF.

The sample holds one count of this clone. The chain is built from TRBV9 and TRBJ1-6; D is ambiguous. Germline values: CDR1 SGDLS, CDR2 YYNGEE. There are 14 residues in the CDR3. Trimming shortened V by 3 bases and J by 6 bases, and 10 bases separated the two germline ends. Written as DNA, the CDR3 is TGTGCCAGCAGCGCCCTGGGCCCTAATTCACCCCTCCACTTT. It is translated as CASSALGPNSPLHF.

The gene calls are TRBV18 and TRBJ1-2; 9 bases match TRBD1. Germline V gene lookup returns CDR1 KGHSH and CDR2 LQKENI. This CDR3 comprises 15 residues. Losses at the gene ends were 3 bases for V and 4 bases for J; bases not matched to a gene: 6. CDR3 protein: CASSPFRDRAYGYTF. The CDR3 nucleotides read TGTGCCAGCTCACCTTTCCGGGACAGGGCCTATGGCTACACCTTC.

The chain uses TRBV5-5 and TRBJ2-5, with TRBD2 as a possible D gene (5 bases). CDR3 length: 12 amino acids. Germline loops: CDR1 SGHKS, CDR2 YYEKEE (reference sequence). Trimming pared 7 bases from V and 1 base from J, leaving 8 bases between. The CDR3 coding sequence is TGTGCCAGCGGAGGTTCCCAAGAGACCCAGTACTTC. Translating it yields CASGGSQETQYF.

The chain links TRBV7-9 to TRBJ1-1; 9 bases match TRBD1. Germline V gene sequence: CDR1 SEHNR, CDR2 FQNEAQ (reference sequence). V shed 5 bases, J shed 0 bases, and the junction held 4 bases outside the gene matches. The CDR3 is 15 amino acids. The CDR3: CASSRQGVLNTEAFF. For the CDR3, the DNA is TGTGCCAGCAGCCGACAGGGGGTACTGAACACTGAAGCTTTCTTT.

This clone appeared a single time. The junction departs from the called germline gene at one end, perhaps through a read error. The rearrangement links TRBV7-9 to TRBJ2-5, with unresolved D. The CDR3 has 14 amino acids. Germline V gene sequence: CDR1 SEHNR, CDR2 FQNEAQ (reference sequence). The CDR3 nucleotides are TGTGCCAGCAGCTCCCCCGCACCGCAAGGGACCCAGTACTTC. Protein product: CASSSPAPQGTQYF.

The rearrangement uses TRBV5-6 and TRBJ2-1; TRBD1 matches at 9 bases. After removal of 3 bases from V and 6 bases from J, the junction contained 13 bases not matched to a gene. The length of the CDR3 is 17 residues. Looked up from germline, CDR1 is SGHDT and CDR2 is YYEEEE. The CDR3 region is CASSWDPTGTGSNEQFF. The CDR3 DNA sequence: TGTGCCAGCAGCTGGGATCCAACCGGGACAGGGTCCAATGAGCAGTTCTTC.

The CDR3 DNA sequence: TGTGCCAGCAGTATTAATCAAGAGACCCAGTACTTC. Translating it yields CASSINQETQYF. The chain links TRBV28 to TRBJ2-5; no reliable D call. This CDR3 spans 12 amino acids. V was clipped by 5 bases and J by 2 bases, with 6 bases between them. Germline lookup yields CDR1 MDHEN and CDR2 SYDVKM. Drawing the rest from reference TRBV28 and TRBJ2-5, the complete variable domain is DVKVTQSSRYLVKRTGEKVFLECVQDMDHENMFWYRQDPGLGLRLIYFSYDVKMKEKGDIPEGYSVSREKKERFSLILESASTNQTSMYLCASSINQETQYFGPGTRLLVL.

This clone is large within its sample. The chain recombines TRBV7-9 with TRBJ2-3, with D unresolved. CDR1 and CDR2 (germline): SEHNR, FQNEAQ (reference sequence). The V end was cut by 5 bases, the J end by 6 bases, with 15 bases between. The CDR3 length is 14 residues. CDR3 in DNA: TGTGCCAGCAGCCCCTGGTCGCGCCGCGATACGCAGTATTTT. Its translation is CASSPWSRRDTQYF. Complete variable domain (other parts from reference TRBV7-9 and TRBJ2-3): DTGVSQNPRHKITKRGQNVTFRCDPISEHNRLYWYRQTLGQGPEFLTYFQNEAQLEKSRLLSDRFSAERPKGSFSTLEIQRTEQGDSAMYLCASSPWSRRDTQYFGPGTRLTVL.

V gene TRBV7-3 combines with J gene TRBJ2-3, with D perhaps TRBD1 (7 bases). The CDR3 spans 14 residues. Germline V gene data show CDR1 as SGHTA and CDR2 as FQGTGA. The ends were cut back, 3 bases at V and 3 bases at J, with 10 bases in the middle. The CDR3, as DNA: TGTGCCAGCAGCTTCGCAGGGGGGACAGATACGCAGTATTTT. It specifies CASSFAGGTDTQYF.

V gene TRBV18 combines with J gene TRBJ1-5; the match to TRBD1 covers 10 bases. The V segment lost 2 bases and the J segment 6 bases; nucleotides outside the gene matches: 4. Germline V lookup: CDR1 KGHSH, CDR2 LQKENI. The CDR3 consists of 15 residues. CDR3 bases: TGTGCCAGCTCACCAGGGACAGGGGAATTTCAGCCCCAGCATTTT. This encodes CASSPGTGEFQPQHF.

This clone is a singleton in its sample. CDR3 residues: CASSLVGSGPYNEQFF. The DNA of the CDR3 is TGCGCCAGCAGCTTGGTCGGTAGCGGGCCTTACAATGAGCAGTTCTTC. This sequence joins TRBV5-1 and TRBJ2-1; 7 bases match TRBD2. This CDR3 is 16 amino acids long. Per the germline V gene, CDR1 is SGHRS and CDR2 is YFSETQ. V dropped 0 bases and J dropped 4; count of bases not matched to a gene: 7.

The rearrangement joins TRBV6-5 to TRBJ2-1; 14 nucleotides agree with TRBD2. V shed 5 bases, J shed 13 bases, and the junction held 7 bases outside the gene matches. In germline, CDR1 is MNHEY, CDR2 SVGAGI. CDR3 length: 14 residues. The CDR3 DNA follows: TGTGCCAGCAGTGAGGGACTAGCGGGAGCTTTCCAGTTCTTC. As protein: CASSEGLAGAFQFF.

This chain links TRBV19 with TRBJ1-6, with TRBD1 as a possible D gene (5 bases). Germline-derived CDR1 and CDR2 are LNHDA and SQIVND (reference sequence). CDR3 length: 17 residues. The germline V and J ends were trimmed by 5 bases and 3 bases, with 17 bases remaining between them. The DNA for the CDR3 is TGTGCCAGTAGTCCGATCACCGGGACTGACTATAATTCACCCCTCCACTTT. Its translation is CASSPITGTDYNSPLHF.

The V gene is TRBV30, the J gene TRBJ1-1; no firm D call. Germline CDR1 reads GTSNPN; CDR2 reads SVGIG (reference sequence). The CDR3 runs 12 residues. The V end was cut by 1 base, the J end by 5 bases, with 8 bases between. CDR3 sequence reads: CAWSDRGTEAFF. DNA for the CDR3: TGTGCCTGGAGTGACAGAGGAACTGAAGCTTTCTTT. Complete variable domain (other parts from reference TRBV30 and TRBJ1-1): SQTIHQWPATLVQPVGSPLSLECTVEGTSNPNLYWYRQAAGRGLQLLFYSVGIGQISSEVPQNLSASRPQDRQFILSSKKLLLSDSGFYLCAWSDRGTEAFFGQGTRLTVV.

J is TRBJ2-5 and V is TRBV4-1, with no clear D. Germline V lookup: CDR1 MGHRA, CDR2 YSYEKL. The CDR3 length is 13 residues. V was pared by 1 base and J by 5 bases, with 8 bases between. The CDR3 region is CASSQARSETQYF. Written as DNA, the CDR3 is TGCGCCAGCAGCCAAGCCCGGTCCGAGACCCAGTACTTC.

The rearrangement uses TRBV5-1 and TRBJ1-1; D gene unclear. Trimming took 0 bases from V and 3 from J, leaving 3 bases between them. The CDR3 is made up of 12 amino acids. Germline CDR1 SGHRS, CDR2 YFSETQ. CDR3 in amino acids: CASSLADTEAFF. The CDR3 DNA is TGCGCCAGCAGCTTGGCGGACACTGAAGCTTTCTTT.

This chain links TRBV6-6 with TRBJ1-3; D remains unclear. V lost 2 bases and J lost 4, with 3 bases in between. The CDR3 has 12 amino acids. Germline V gives CDR1 MNHNY, CDR2 SVGAGI (reference sequence). The CDR3 loop reads CASSYGGNTIYF. The CDR3 DNA is TGTGCCAGCAGTTACGGGGGAAACACCATATATTTT.

V and J are TRBV28 and TRBJ2-1; D gene ambiguous. With 1 base removed from V and 6 bases from J, the gap between germline ends came to 7 bases. Looked up from germline, CDR1 is MDHEN and CDR2 is SYDVKM. This CDR3 comprises 13 residues. CDR3 amino acids: CASSLFRLNEQFF. In DNA form, the CDR3 reads TGTGCCAGCAGTTTATTTAGGCTCAATGAGCAGTTCTTC.

J is TRBJ2-2 and V is TRBV29-1; TRBD1 is a possible D gene (6 bases). CDR3 length: 16 residues. V was shortened by 6 bases and J by 2 bases, with 19 bases between the two germline ends. Germline V CDR1 and CDR2: SQVTM, ANQGSEA. The CDR3 loop is CSVDSGTQANTGELFF. CDR3 bases: TGCAGCGTCGATTCCGGGACACAAGCTAACACCGGGGAGCTGTTTTTT.

This clone was observed once. This rearrangement joins TRBV5-5 to TRBJ2-5; the D gene is possibly TRBD2 (5 bases). The CDR3 sequence is 15 residues long. The V end was cut by 0 bases, the J end by 3 bases, with 12 bases between. Germline assignment: CDR1 SGHKS and CDR2 YYEKEE (reference sequence). CDR3 in amino acids: CASSLGGAREETQYF. The CDR3 nucleotides are TGTGCCAGCAGCTTGGGGGGAGCGCGGGAAGAGACCCAGTACTTC.